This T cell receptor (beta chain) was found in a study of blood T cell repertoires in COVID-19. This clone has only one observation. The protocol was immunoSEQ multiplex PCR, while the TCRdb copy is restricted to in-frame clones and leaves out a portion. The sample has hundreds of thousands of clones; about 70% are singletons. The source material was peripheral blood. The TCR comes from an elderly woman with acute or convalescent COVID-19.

The CDR3 reads CAISGQDNSPLHF. The CDR3, as DNA: TGTGCCATCAGTGGACAGGATAATTCACCCCTCCACTTT. V usage is TRBV10-3 and J usage is TRBJ1-6, with D perhaps TRBD1 (6 bases). There are 13 residues in the CDR3. V lost 4 bases and J 5 bases, leaving 6 bases between the germline ends. Looked up from germline, CDR1 is ENHRY and CDR2 is SYGVKD.